This T cell receptor beta chain comes out of a study of blood T cell repertoires in COVID-19. Study context: Spain, Italy and the United States supplied samples that represented acute and convalescent COVID-19.

Authors' processing steps: Researchers report that nucleated cell counts were estimated from reference gene primer amplification. The protocol was immunoSEQ multiplex PCR, while the TCRdb copy is restricted to in-frame clones and leaves out a portion. Clone size and V and J calls were adopted from that table, with D and trimming inferred from the DNA. Of about 320,000 clones in the sample, under 95% were seen once. This CDR3 spans 16 amino acids. The V end was cut by 5 bases, the J end by 0 bases, with 15 bases between. Germline assignment: CDR1 WNHNN and CDR2 SYGVQD (reference sequence). The sequence was obtained from a man aged 55-75 years who had recovered from COVID-19. V and J are TRBV10-1 and TRBJ2-3; the D gene is possibly TRBD2 (6 bases). Material: PBMCs or T cells enriched from blood (not recorded which). CDR3 sequence (DNA): TGCGCCAGCAGTCCTTTACTAGCTGCTAGCACAGATACGCAGTATTTT. This encodes CASSPLLAASTDTQYF.